This TCR beta chain was captured by sequencing in a study of T-cell reconstitution after alpha-beta-depleted transplantation in children. The authors prepared the TCRbeta library with unique molecular identifiers. TCRdb re-derived calls from the PCR reads in MiXCR, one entry per CDR3 protein. The sample shows 200,000 to 300,000 distinct CDR3 sequences, 9.5% to 15% of them seen only once. Ten or more counts support this clonotype. CDR1 is LNHDA and CDR2 is SQIVND in the germline V gene (reference sequence). CDR3 length: 15 amino acids. Deletions cut 4 bases from V and 6 bases from J, with 18 bases between.

The sequencing here drew on PBMCs from the stem cell graft donor, taken from the stem cell graft. V is TRBV19 and J is TRBJ1-2, with a tentative D call TRBD1 (5 bases). The clonotype originates from a human donor who donated a stem cell graft to a child with acute lymphoblastic leukemia. Written as DNA, the CDR3 is TGTGCCAGTAGTAACCAACGGGACCGACATGATGGCTACACCTTC. It codes for CASSNQRDRHDGYTF.